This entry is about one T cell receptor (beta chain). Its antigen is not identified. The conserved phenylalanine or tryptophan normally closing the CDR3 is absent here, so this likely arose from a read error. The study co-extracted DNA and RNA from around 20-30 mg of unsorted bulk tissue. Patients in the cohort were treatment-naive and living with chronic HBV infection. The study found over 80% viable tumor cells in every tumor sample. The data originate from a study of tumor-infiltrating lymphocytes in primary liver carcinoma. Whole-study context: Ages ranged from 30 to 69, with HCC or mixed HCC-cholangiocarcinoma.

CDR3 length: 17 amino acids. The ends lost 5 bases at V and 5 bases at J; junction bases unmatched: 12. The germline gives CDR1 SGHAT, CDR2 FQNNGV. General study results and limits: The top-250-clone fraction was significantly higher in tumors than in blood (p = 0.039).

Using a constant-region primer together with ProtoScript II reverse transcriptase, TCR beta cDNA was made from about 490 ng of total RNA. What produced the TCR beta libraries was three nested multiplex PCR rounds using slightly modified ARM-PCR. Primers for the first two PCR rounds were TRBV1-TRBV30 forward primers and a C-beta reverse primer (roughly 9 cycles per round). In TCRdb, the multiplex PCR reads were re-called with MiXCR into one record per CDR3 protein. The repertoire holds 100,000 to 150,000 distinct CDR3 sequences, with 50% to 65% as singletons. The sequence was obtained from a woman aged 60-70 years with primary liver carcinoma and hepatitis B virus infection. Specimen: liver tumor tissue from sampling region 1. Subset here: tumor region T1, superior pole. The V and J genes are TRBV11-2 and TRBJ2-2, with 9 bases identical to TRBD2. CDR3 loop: CASSPGTSRRGTGELFS. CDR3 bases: TGTGCCAGCAGCCCCGGGACTAGCAGGAGAGGGACCGGGGAGCTGTTTTCT.